A selection of T cell receptor beta chains follows, all from one sample in a study of blood T cells in healthy people across ages. A single record per CDR3 protein comes from TCRdb applying MiXCR to the 5' RACE reads. The sample lists more than 1,400,000 distinct CDR3 sequences, about 40% occurring once. The sample was blood. These receptors originate from a young woman in good health. Each CDR3 is given with its conserved first and last residue. D genes are given only for firm matches. Part of the rows lack a size; the others show once, few, many or a class for expanded clones.

d_gene	j_gene	len	abundance	v_gene	CDR3nt	CDR3aa
TRBD2	TRBJ2-7	20	NA	TRBV20-1	TGCAGTGCTAGAGATAACACCGGACTAGCGGGAGGCGAGAGCTCCTACGAGCAGTACTTC	CSARDNTGLAGGESSYEQYF
NA	TRBJ1-5	16	NA	TRBV7-2	TGTGCCAGCAGCCCCCTCGGGACCCTGGGGAATCAGCCCCAGCATTTT	CASSPLGTLGNQPQHF
NA	TRBJ2-7	14	NA	TRBV12-3/TRBV12-4	TGTGCCAGCAGCCAAGGGCCCGCCGCCCTGTGGCAGTACTTC	CASSQGPAALWQYF
NA	TRBJ2-1	15	NA	TRBV25-1	TGTGCCAGTAGGAGGGGCGGGGGCCGGGACAATGAGCAGTTCTTC	CASRRGGGRDNEQFF
TRBD2	TRBJ2-3	18	NA	TRBV20-1	TGCAGTGCTCCCGAACCCGGCCAGCGGGAGAGCGGCACAGATACGCAGTATTTT	CSAPEPGQRESGTDTQYF
TRBD1	TRBJ1-2	15	NA	TRBV28	TGTGCCAGCACCCTAAACCGAGCAGGGGGCGATGGCTACACCTTC	CASTLNRAGGDGYTF
NA	TRBJ2-3	14	NA	TRBV20-1	TGCAGTGCTAGCGATACCTCTAGCACAGATACGCAGTATTTT	CSASDTSSTDTQYF
NA	TRBJ2-1	17	NA	TRBV28	TGTGCCAGCAGTTTGGCGAGGAATTGGGACGGGATAAATGAGCAGTTCTTC	CASSLARNWDGINEQFF
TRBD1	TRBJ2-6	18	NA	TRBV6-5	TGTGCCAGCAGTTATGGGAGACAGGGGGGGTCTGGGGCCAACGTCCTGACTTTC	CASSYGRQGGSGANVLTF
TRBD2	TRBJ2-3	17	few	TRBV4-1	TGCGCCAGCAGCCAAGGCCCGGGACTAGCTTTAGCAGATACGCAGTATTTT	CASSQGPGLALADTQYF
NA	TRBJ1-6	15	NA	TRBV10-3	TGTGCCATCAGTGAGTTAGACAGCCCTAGGTCACCCCTCCACTTT	CAISELDSPRSPLHF
TRBD2	TRBJ2-3	17	few	TRBV20-1	TGCAGTGCTTATCCCGGGACTAGCGGAATTAGCACAGATACGCAGTATTTT	CSAYPGTSGISTDTQYF
NA	TRBJ2-3	13	few	TRBV24-1	TGTGCCACCAGGGATACGGGGACGGATACGCAGTATTTT	CATRDTGTDTQYF